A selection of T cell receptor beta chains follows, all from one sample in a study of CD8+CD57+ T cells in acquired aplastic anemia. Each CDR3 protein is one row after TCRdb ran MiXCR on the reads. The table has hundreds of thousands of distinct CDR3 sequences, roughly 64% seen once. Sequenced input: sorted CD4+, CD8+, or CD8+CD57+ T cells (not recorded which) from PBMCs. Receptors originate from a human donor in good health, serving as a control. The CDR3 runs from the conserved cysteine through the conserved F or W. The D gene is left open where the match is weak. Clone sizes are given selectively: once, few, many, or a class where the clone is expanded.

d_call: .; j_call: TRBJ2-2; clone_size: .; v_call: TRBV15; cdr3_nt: TGTGCCACCAGCAGAGAGGCTACAGGCCCGAACTCCGGGGAGCTGTTTTTT; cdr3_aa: CATSREATGPNSGELFF
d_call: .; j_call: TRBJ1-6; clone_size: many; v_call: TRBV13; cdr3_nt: TGTGCCAGCAGCTTAGCTTATTCACCCCTCCACTTT; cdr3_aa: CASSLAYSPLHF
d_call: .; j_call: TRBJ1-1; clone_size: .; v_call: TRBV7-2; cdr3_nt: TGTGCCAGCAGCTTTTGCACCGTAGGTTTCTTC; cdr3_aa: CASSFCTVGFF
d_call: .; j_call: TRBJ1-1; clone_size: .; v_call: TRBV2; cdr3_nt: TGTGCCAGCGGCGGGGGCGGGAACACTGAAGCTTTCTTT; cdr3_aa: CASGGGGNTEAFF
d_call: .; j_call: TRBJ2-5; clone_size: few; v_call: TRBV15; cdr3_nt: TGTGCCACCAGCGGCCAACTGGTTGCGGGAGAGACCCAGTACTTC; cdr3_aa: CATSGQLVAGETQYF
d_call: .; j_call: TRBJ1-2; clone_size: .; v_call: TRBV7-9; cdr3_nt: TGTGCCAGCAGACCCGGCACAGGGAATGAGTACACCTTC; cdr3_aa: CASRPGTGNEYTF
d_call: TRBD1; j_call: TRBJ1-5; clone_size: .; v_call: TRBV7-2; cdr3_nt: TGTGCCAGTAGGCCGCAGGGGGGGGACCAGCCCCAGCATTTT; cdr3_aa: CASRPQGGDQPQHF
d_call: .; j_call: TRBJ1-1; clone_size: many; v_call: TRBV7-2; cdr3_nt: TGTGCCAGCAGAGTTATCTCGGACAGAATTGAAGCTTTCTTT; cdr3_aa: CASRVISDRIEAFF
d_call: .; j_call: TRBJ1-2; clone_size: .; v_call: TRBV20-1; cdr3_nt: TGCAGTGCCCCGACCTCCTCGGACTCCCCCTTC; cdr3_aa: CSAPTSSDSPF
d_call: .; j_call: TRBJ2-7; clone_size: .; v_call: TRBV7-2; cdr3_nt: .; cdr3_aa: CASSYRGTYEQYFF
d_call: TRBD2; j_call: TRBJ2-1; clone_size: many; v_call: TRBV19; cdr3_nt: TGTGCCAGTAGTGTCAGACTAGCGGGGGGGATTAATGAGCAGTTCTTC; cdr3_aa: CASSVRLAGGINEQFF
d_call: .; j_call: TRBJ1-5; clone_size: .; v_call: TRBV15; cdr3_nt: TGTGCCACCAGCAGAGAAGAGGGTGGCTCTTGGGGCAATCAGCCCCAGCATTTT; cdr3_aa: CATSREEGGSWGNQPQHF
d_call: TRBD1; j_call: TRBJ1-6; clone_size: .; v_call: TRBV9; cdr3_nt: TGTGCCAGCAGCCTGACCGGGACAGTAACCTACGAGCTCCACTTT; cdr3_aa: CASSLTGTVTYELHF
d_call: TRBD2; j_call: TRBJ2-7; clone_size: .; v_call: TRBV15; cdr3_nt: TGTGCCACCAGCACCGACCGGATAAGCGGGGGCAAAGCCTACGAGCAGTACTTC; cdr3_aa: CATSTDRISGGKAYEQYF
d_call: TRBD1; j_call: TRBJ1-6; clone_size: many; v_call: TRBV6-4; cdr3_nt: TGTGCCAGCAGTGAGGAACAGGGGTTTAATTCACCCCTCCACTTT; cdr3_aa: CASSEEQGFNSPLHF
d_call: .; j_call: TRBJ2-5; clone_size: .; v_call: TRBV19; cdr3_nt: TGTGCCAGTAATAGTCAAGGGCAAGAGACCCAGTACTTC; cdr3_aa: CASNSQGQETQYF
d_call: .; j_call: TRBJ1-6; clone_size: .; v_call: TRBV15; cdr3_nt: TGTGCCACCAGTCCGACTTCGTCAGCACACCTGAACTTT; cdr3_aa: CATSPTSSAHLNF